The T cell receptor beta chain under discussion was sequenced for a study of shared clonotypes between healthy human individuals. On the study more broadly: Researchers assigned three CD4 naive, three CD4 memory, two CD8 naive and one CD8 memory plate to each donor.

Germline loops: CDR1 WNHNN, CDR2 SYGVQD (reference sequence). The CDR3 totals 14 residues. After removal of 0 bases from V and 6 bases from J, the junction contained 4 bases not matched to a gene. Healthy HIV-negative adults without recent acute infections or vaccinations served as donors. On this clone itself: Antigen specificity is unknown.

Notes on the study in general: The generation probabilities recorded for non-shared clonotypes fell below those of clonotypes shared by all four donors.

In the original analysis: Filtering differed since immunoSEQ provided only junctions, with no quality scores. Libraries were prepared by immunoSEQ multiplex PCR; TCRdb keeps only in-frame clonotypes and omits some of them. V and J calls plus clone size are reproduced from that table; the DNA served to infer D and trimming. The table records more than 150,000 clones, over 80% of them present only once. The TCR sequence derives from a woman in her twenties or thirties in good health. The sample consisted of naive CD4+ T cells sorted from blood. Subset given: CD45RA+ positively selected. V is TRBV10-1 and J is TRBJ2-7; 8 positions agree with TRBD2. The chain's CDR3 is CASSESGRAGEQYF. CDR3 sequence (DNA): TGCGCCAGCAGTGAGTCCGGGAGGGCCGGCGAGCAGTACTTC.